This T cell receptor (beta chain) was observed in a study of regulatory T cells in long-lasting Graves disease. Sequencing libraries for TCR beta were prepared with iRepertoire HTBI primers and Arm-PCR of CDR3 regions. TCRdb re-called the multiplex PCR reads through MiXCR, storing one row per CDR3 protein. The table shows some 340,000 distinct CDR3 sequences, with 10% to 15% occurring only once. The table lists this clonotype with many counts. This sample's time point: newly diagnosed GD, antithyroid drugs for less than 3 months. RNA extracted from PBMCs served as the sequencing template. These data were also filed under a second study, of T cells in Graves' hyperthyroidism and ophthalmopathy.

This clonotype was sampled from a woman aged 18-30 years with Graves disease. The specimen was peripheral blood mononuclear cells (PBMCs), collected at new diagnosis, from a patient treated with antithyroid drugs.

The CDR3 reads CSARVSGGARDTQYF. CDR3 bases: TGCAGTGCTAGAGTTAGCGGGGGGGCACGAGATACGCAGTATTTT. The chain is built from TRBV20-1 and TRBJ2-3; 11 bases line up with TRBD2. The CDR3 contains 15 residues. V gave up 1 base and J gave up 5 bases; unmatched junction bases: 5. Germline V CDR1 and CDR2: DFQATT, SNEGSKA (reference sequence).